This T cell receptor (beta chain) originates from a study of blood T cell repertoires in COVID-19. Across the study: From T cells, B-cell-depleted T cells, or PBMCs came the material, which was cDNA or gDNA.

TCRdb's copy holds only in-frame clones and misses some; the assay was immunoSEQ multiplex PCR. The data hold over 100,000 clones, with around nine tenths observed a single time. Germline V CDR1 and CDR2: SNHLY, FYNNEI. Trimming cost V 6 bases and J 6 bases, with 15 bases left between them. This CDR3 contains 14 residues. V is TRBV2 and J is TRBJ1-3, with D perhaps TRBD1 (6 bases). This clonotype was sampled from a man aged 60-69 years with COVID-19, enrolled during active disease. The specimen was peripheral blood. CDR3 in amino acids: CASRLGGAENTIYF. The DNA for the CDR3 is TGTGCCAGCAGACTTGGGGGGGCAGAAAACACCATATATTTT.